Following are 32 T cell receptor beta chains from one sample sequenced in a study of tumor-infiltrating lymphocytes in primary liver carcinoma. Both RNA and DNA were isolated together from about 20-30 mg of bulk tissue that had not been sorted. The authors made TCR beta cDNA from 400 to 600 ng total RNA with a constant-region primer. TCR beta libraries came from three nested multiplex PCR rounds using slightly modified ARM-PCR. A C-beta reverse primer and TRBV1-TRBV30 forward primers served in each of the first two PCR rounds, at about 9 cycles apiece. TCRdb redid the calling of the multiplex PCR reads with MiXCR, one entry per CDR3 protein. Of some 64,000 distinct CDR3 sequences in the sample, roughly two thirds are singletons; the top ten hold approximately 41%. Sequenced: liver tumor tissue from sampling region 4. Subset in this sample: tumor region T4, right-lateral pole. These receptors were obtained from a man aged 40-55 years with primary liver carcinoma and hepatitis B virus infection.

This clonotype rates as medium-sized. The chain uses TRBV29-1 and TRBJ2-5, with D perhaps given as TRBD1 or TRBD2 (5 bases each). V lost 7 bases, J lost 5 bases, and 17 bases lay in between. The CDR3 spans 13 residues. Per germline, CDR1 SQVTM and CDR2 ANQGSEA. DNA of the CDR3: TGCAGCGCTGCGATGGGGGTTGGGGAGACCCAGTACTTC. The encoded protein is CSAAMGVGETQYF.

This clonotype was picked up a small number of times. This sequence may be a read error, since a much larger clone differs from it by one base. The V gene is TRBV5-1, the J gene TRBJ2-1; a possible D gene is TRBD1 (6 bases). Between the trimmed V and J ends, which lost 0 bases and 4 bases, there was a span of 8 bases. The germline V gene encodes CDR1 SGHRS and CDR2 YFSETQ. CDR3 length: 14 residues. CDR3 protein: CASSLVQGYNEQFF. The CDR3 DNA is TGCGCCAGCAGCTTGGTACAGGGTTACAATGAGCAGTTCTTC.

Regarding this clonotype: The junction does not match germline at one end; this may be a read error. This sequence joins TRBV4-1 and TRBJ2-3, with unresolved D. Germline V CDR1 and CDR2: MGHRA, YSYEKL. CDR3 length: 14 residues. CDR3 amino acids: CTSSQGSMGATQYF. The CDR3 nucleotides read TGCACCAGCAGCCAAGGCTCGATGGGTGCTACGCAGTATTTT.

Details on this clonotype: Sequence at one end of the junction differs from germline and may be a read error. The chain carries TRBV4-1 and TRBJ2-1; no clear D. Per germline, CDR1 MGHRA and CDR2 YSYEKL. The CDR3 sequence is 15 residues long. Written as DNA, the CDR3 is TGTACCAGCAGCCAGCTCGGTAACAACAACAATGAGCAGTTCTTC. Translation gives CTSSQLGNNNNEQFF.

On this clonotype: Without the conserved terminal phenylalanine or tryptophan, this CDR3 likely stems from a read error. The DNA is omitted, as the CDR3 cannot be located on it reliably, and the CDR3 follows TCRdb's listing. J is TRBJ2-1 and V is TRBV16. 14 amino acids form the CDR3, both terminal residues included. Per the germline V gene, CDR1 is KGHSY and CDR2 is FQNENV. The CDR3 loop reads CASSHYGPNNEQII.

This clonotype was seen ten or more times. The rearrangement uses TRBV12-3 or TRBV12-4 and TRBJ2-7, with TRBD2 matching 14 bases. The CDR3 spans 15 residues. J lost 6 bases, V lost 6 bases, and 7 bases had no gene match. The CDR3 loop is CASSGLAGGPGEQYF. CDR3 nucleotides: TGTGCCAGCAGCGGACTAGCGGGGGGTCCGGGCGAGCAGTACTTC.

A note on this clonotype: A junction end diverges from the germline sequence, so it may reflect a read error. V usage is TRBV5-5 and J usage is TRBJ2-5; D gene ambiguous. The CDR3 spans 15 residues. Germline CDR1 is SGHKS and CDR2 is YYEKEE (reference sequence). As DNA, the CDR3 is TGTGCCAGCAGCTCGTACGGACCAATACAAGAGACCCAATACTTC. Protein sequence: CASSSYGPIQETQYF.

This clonotype was counted ten times or more. The V call is TRBV10-3, the J call TRBJ1-2; 7 bases line up with TRBD1. The CDR3 is made up of 12 amino acids. Trimming took 6 bases from V and 8 from J; bases not matched to a gene: 6. Germline V CDR1 and CDR2: ENHRY, SYGVKD. CDR3 DNA: TGTGCCATCAGCTGGGACAGCGGCGGCTACACCTTC. It codes for CAISWDSGGYTF.

The genes are TRBV30 and TRBJ2-3; the match to TRBD2 covers 10 bases. Trimming removed 4 bases from V and 9 bases from J; junction bases left unmatched: 13. This CDR3 is 15 amino acids long. Germline lookup yields CDR1 GTSNPN and CDR2 SVGIG (reference sequence). CDR3 nucleotide sequence: TGTGCCTGGACCCCGGGACTAGCGCGAGGCGACACGCAGTATTTT. This gives the protein CAWTPGLARGDTQYF.

As concerns this clonotype: Given a much more abundant clone one base away, this may be a read error. This chain connects TRBV6-1 to TRBJ2-1; the match to TRBD2 covers 8 bases. The germline CDR1 and CDR2 sequences are MNHNS and SASEGT. This CDR3 comprises 16 residues. The CDR3 DNA reads as TGTGCCAGCAGTGCCTTAGGGACTAGTTTTGCGGGTGAGGAGTTCTTC. Translation: CASSALGTSFAGEEFF.

The chain carries TRBV19 and TRBJ2-2, with D unresolved. Trimming took 7 bases from V and 6 from J, leaving 15 bases between them. CDR1 and CDR2 (germline): LNHDA, SQIVND (reference sequence). The CDR3 sequence is 14 residues long. CDR3 residues: CASNISIGSGELFF. The DNA for the CDR3 is TGTGCCAGTAATATTTCTATAGGGTCCGGGGAGCTGTTTTTT.

Remarks on this clonotype: One end of the junction fails to match germline, which may point to a read error. The V and J genes are TRBV5-1 and TRBJ1-4; D is unclear. The CDR3 length is 15 residues. The germline gives CDR1 SGHRS, CDR2 YFSETQ. This CDR3 is CANSTSGATNGKLFF. DNA of the CDR3: TGCGCCAACAGCACGTCGGGAGCAACTAATGGAAAACTGTTTTTT.

The V and J genes are TRBV6-5 and TRBJ1-4; D gene unclear. This CDR3 contains 15 residues. Germline CDR1 and CDR2: MNHEY and SVGAGI. Trimming stripped 3 bases from V and 9 bases from J, with 17 bases between. The CDR3 nucleotides are TGTGCCAGCAGTTATCGGGAAGGACCCAATAAAAAACTGTTTTTT. Translated: CASSYREGPNKKLFF.

Remarks on this clonotype: Its ends do not fully match the called genes, so a read error is possible. The CDR3 nucleotides are TGCGGCGTGCCGGTGGGGACAGGGGGCCTAGGAGTGACCCAGTACTTC. The encoded protein is CGVPVGTGGLGVTQYF. This chain links TRBV29-1 with TRBJ2-5; 12 bases are shared with TRBD1. CDR1 is SQVTM, CDR2 ANQGSEA, per germline. The CDR3 loop spans 16 amino acids.

With respect to this clonotype: This sequence may be a read error, since a much larger clone differs from it by one base. This sequence joins TRBV7-9 and TRBJ2-5; D perhaps matches TRBD2 (6 bases). This CDR3 comprises 13 residues. Per the germline V gene, CDR1 is SEHNR and CDR2 is FQNEAQ (reference sequence). In DNA form, the CDR3 reads TGTGTCAGCCACGGGCTAGCGACCGAGACCCAGTACTTC. Amino acids: CVSHGLATETQYF.

The chain combines TRBV7-8 with TRBJ2-7; D perhaps matches TRBD2 (6 bases). Germline CDR1 and CDR2: SGHVS and FQNEAQ. V lost 0 bases to trimming and J lost 7 bases, with 7 bases between them. This CDR3 is built from 12 residues. The chain's CDR3 is CASSLASGEQYF. CDR3 nucleotides: TGTGCCAGCAGCTTAGCCAGCGGGGAGCAGTACTTC.

This clonotype was seen at least ten times. This rearrangement joins TRBV12-5 to TRBJ2-7; 12 nucleotides match TRBD2. After removal of 8 bases from V and 3 bases from J, the junction contained 14 bases not matched to a gene. Germline V lookup: CDR1 LGHNT, CDR2 FRNRAP. The CDR3 sequence is 17 residues long. The CDR3 DNA sequence: TGTGCTAGTCGGCATAGACTAGCGGGAGCGGTTAGCTACGAGCAGTACTTC. Translated, it gives CASRHRLAGAVSYEQYF.

This clonotype has a count of ten or more. The chain is built from TRBV28 and TRBJ2-7, with 8 bases fitting TRBD2. This CDR3 region has 14 residues. V dropped 5 bases and J dropped 4; count of bases not matched to a gene: 7. In germline, CDR1 is MDHEN, CDR2 SYDVKM. The CDR3, as DNA: TGTGCCAGCAGTCGGGGGGGACTACATTACGAGCAGTACTTC. Encoded protein: CASSRGGLHYEQYF.

Remarks on this clonotype: The junction shows a germline mismatch at one end, possibly a read error. The chain carries TRBV4-1 and TRBJ1-2; D is perhaps TRBD1 (6 bases). The length of the CDR3 is 14 residues. CDR1 and CDR2 from the germline V gene are MGHRA and YSYEKL. Written as DNA, the CDR3 is TGCGTCAGCAGCCAAGGAGACAGGAACTATGGTTACACCTTC. It codes for CVSSQGDRNYGYTF.

A single count supports this clonotype. Compared with germline, one end of the junction differs, possibly owing to a read error. The rearrangement uses TRBV12-3 or TRBV12-4 and TRBJ2-1, with TRBD1 identical over 9 bases. The CDR3 runs 14 residues. CDR3 sequence reads: CVSSWDREVNQQFF. The CDR3 bases are TGTGTCAGCAGTTGGGACAGGGAGGTCAATCAGCAGTTCTTC.

As concerns this clonotype: A much larger clone lies one base from this, so it may be a read error. The V gene is TRBV11-2, the J gene TRBJ2-3; the match to TRBD2 covers 7 bases. The length of the CDR3 is 16 residues. Germline assignment: CDR1 SGHAT and CDR2 FQNNGV. With 5 bases clipped from V and 0 bases from J, the junction kept 8 bases outside the gene matches. CDR3 loop: CASSPPTSCSTDTQYF. CDR3 DNA sequence: TGTGCCAGCAGCCCCCCGACTAGCTGCAGCACAGATACGCAGTATTTT.

To note about this clonotype: As the CDR3 is not closed by the conserved phenylalanine or tryptophan, this likely results from a read error. The chain combines TRBV12-3 or TRBV12-4 with TRBJ2-7, with D hard to call. CDR3 size: 11 residues. CDR3 protein: CASSSSYEQYL. Here the CDR3 DNA reads TGTGCTAGCAGTTCTTCTTACGAGCAGTACTTA.

In its sample, this clonotype was seen once. An end of the junction does not agree with germline; a read error may underlie this. This chain joins TRBV5-6 and TRBJ2-1; D is perhaps TRBD2 (6 bases). The CDR3 is made up of 16 amino acids. The V gene's germline CDR1 is SGHDT and CDR2 YYEEEE. CDR3 coding DNA: TGTACCAGCAGCTCACCGGGACTGGGTGGGTTGAATGAGCAGTTCTTC. Its protein product is CTSSSPGLGGLNEQFF.

A note on this clonotype: Relative to the germline gene, one junction end is altered; a read error may explain this. V gene TRBV6-6 combines with J gene TRBJ2-6; unclear D gene. The CDR3 extends over 15 amino acids. CDR1 and CDR2 from the germline V gene are MNHNY and SVGAGI (reference sequence). The CDR3 DNA reads TGTGCCAGCAGTTACTCGAACTCTAGGGTCAACGCCCTGACTTTC. This translates into CASSYSNSRVNALTF.

In the case of this clonotype: A junction end diverges from the germline sequence, so it may reflect a read error. The chain links TRBV14 to TRBJ2-4, with D unclear. This CDR3 has 14 amino acids. Germline V CDR1 and CDR2: SGHDN, FVKESK. The CDR3 reads CACSQESRENIQYF. CDR3 DNA: TGTGCCTGCAGCCAAGAGTCCCGTGAAAACATTCAGTACTTC.

The chain carries TRBV29-1 and TRBJ2-2, with D unresolved. Germline CDR1 is SQVTM and CDR2 is ANQGSEA. This CDR3 contains 11 residues. Trimming removed 8 bases at V and 10 bases at J, with 14 bases between. Here the CDR3 DNA reads TGCAGCTACCGAGGTGGCGTGGAGCTGTTTTTT. This encodes CSYRGGVELFF.

This clonotype came up once. Likely a read error: the CDR3 ends without its conserved phenylalanine or tryptophan. The rearrangement links TRBV6-5 to TRBJ2-2; D is unresolved. The CDR3 is 15 residues long. V shed 5 bases and J shed 3 bases, with 13 bases lying between them. Looked up from germline, CDR1 is MNHEY and CDR2 is SVGAGI. In DNA, the CDR3 is TGTGCCAGCAGTCCGCCATCATCTTACACCGGGGAGCTGTTTTCA. Translating gives CASSPPSSYTGELFS.

With respect to this clonotype: A read error may be the cause here, since a much bigger clone is one base away. This chain's CDR3 is CASSLGQGTKYF. Written as DNA, the CDR3 is TGTGCCAGCAGTTTAGGACAGGGGACGAAGTATTTT. This chain uses TRBV28 with TRBJ2-3; 9 positions match TRBD1. The junction had 4 bases not matched to a gene; V was cut back by 2 bases and J by 13 bases. The CDR3 extends over 12 amino acids. CDR1 is MDHEN, CDR2 SYDVKM, per germline.

Details on this clonotype: A read error may produce the germline difference seen at one junction end. The chain carries TRBV10-3 and TRBJ2-2, with 7 bases aligning to TRBD2. The germline V gene encodes CDR1 ENHRY and CDR2 SYGVKD. The CDR3 is 14 residues long. CDR3 in amino acids: CTIRERDDTGELFF. In DNA, the CDR3 is TGTACCATTAGGGAGCGGGACGACACCGGGGAGCTGTTCTTT.

The rearrangement joins TRBV28 to TRBJ2-1; 8 bases fit TRBD2. The trim removed 11 bases at V and 10 bases at J, leaving 13 bases unmatched. This CDR3 region has 13 residues. Looked up from germline, CDR1 is MDHEN and CDR2 is SYDVKM. The CDR3 is CAGNLGTSGEQFF. The CDR3 nucleotides read TGTGCCGGCAATTTAGGGACTAGTGGGGAGCAGTTCTTC.

This clonotype was recorded once. The missing conserved phenylalanine or tryptophan at the end of this CDR3 makes a read error likely. The chain couples TRBV6-6 to TRBJ2-5; weak D call: TRBD2 (7 bases). Germline values: CDR1 MNHNY, CDR2 SVGAGI (reference sequence). This CDR3 has 16 amino acids. Here the CDR3 reads CASSIPGGPPQETQYV. In DNA form, the CDR3 reads TGCGCCAGCAGTATCCCCGGGGGGCCGCCCCAAGAGACCCAGTACGTC.

The table lists this clonotype with a count of one. The CDR3 carries no conserved terminal phenylalanine or tryptophan, so it likely arises from a read error. The chain combines TRBV11-1 with TRBJ2-5; 7 nucleotides line up with TRBD1. The CDR3 extends over 14 amino acids. After removal of 11 bases from V and 5 bases from J, the junction contained 14 bases not matched to a gene. CDR1 and CDR2 from the germline V gene are SGHAT and FQDESV (reference sequence). The CDR3, as DNA: TGTGCCGACAGTGGACAGGTGGAGGTGGAGACCCAGTACTTG. This translates into CADSGQVEVETQYL.